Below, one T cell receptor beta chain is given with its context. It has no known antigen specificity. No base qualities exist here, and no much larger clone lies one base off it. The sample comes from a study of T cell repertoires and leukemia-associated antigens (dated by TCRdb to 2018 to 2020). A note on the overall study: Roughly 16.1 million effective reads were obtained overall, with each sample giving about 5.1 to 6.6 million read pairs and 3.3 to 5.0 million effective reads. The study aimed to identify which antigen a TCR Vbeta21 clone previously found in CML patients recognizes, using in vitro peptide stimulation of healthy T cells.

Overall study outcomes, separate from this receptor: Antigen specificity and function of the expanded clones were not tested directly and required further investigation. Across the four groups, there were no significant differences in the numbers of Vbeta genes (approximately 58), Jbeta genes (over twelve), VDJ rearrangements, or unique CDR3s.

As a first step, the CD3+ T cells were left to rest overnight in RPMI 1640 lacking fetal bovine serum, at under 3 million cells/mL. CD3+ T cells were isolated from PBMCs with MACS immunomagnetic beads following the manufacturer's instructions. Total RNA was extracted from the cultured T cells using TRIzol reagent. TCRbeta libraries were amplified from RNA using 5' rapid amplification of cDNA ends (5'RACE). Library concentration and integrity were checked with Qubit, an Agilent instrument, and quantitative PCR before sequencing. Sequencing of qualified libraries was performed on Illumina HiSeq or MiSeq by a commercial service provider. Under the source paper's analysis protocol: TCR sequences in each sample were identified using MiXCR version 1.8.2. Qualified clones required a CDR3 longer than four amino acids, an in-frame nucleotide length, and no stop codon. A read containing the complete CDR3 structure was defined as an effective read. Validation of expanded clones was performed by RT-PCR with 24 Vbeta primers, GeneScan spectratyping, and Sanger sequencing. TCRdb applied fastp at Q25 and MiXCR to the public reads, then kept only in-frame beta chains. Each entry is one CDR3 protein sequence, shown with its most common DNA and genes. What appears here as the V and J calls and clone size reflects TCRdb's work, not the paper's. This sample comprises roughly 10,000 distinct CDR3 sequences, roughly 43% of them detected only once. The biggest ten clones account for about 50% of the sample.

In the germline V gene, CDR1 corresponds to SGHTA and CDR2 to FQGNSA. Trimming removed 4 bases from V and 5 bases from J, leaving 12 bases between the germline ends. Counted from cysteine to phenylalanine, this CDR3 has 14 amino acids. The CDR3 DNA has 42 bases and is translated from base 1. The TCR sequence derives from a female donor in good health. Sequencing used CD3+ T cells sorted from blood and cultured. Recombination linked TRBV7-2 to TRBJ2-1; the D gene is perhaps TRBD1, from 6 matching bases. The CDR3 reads CASSSPGQHNEQFF. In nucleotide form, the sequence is TGTGCCAGCAGCTCCCCGGGACAACACAATGAGCAGTTCTTC.